The next 5 T cell receptor beta chains were all read from a single sample in a study of identical twins. TCRdb fed the 5' RACE reads into MiXCR, producing one record per CDR3 protein. In the table there are 500,000 to 600,000 distinct CDR3 sequences, approximately 22% of which are singletons. This sample also appeared in a second study, on T cells expressing NK-cell markers.

The sample consisted of CD4+ T cells sorted from blood. These receptors were taken from a young woman in good health.

As to this clonotype: At one of its ends the junction is not consistent with the germline gene, which may arise from a read error. The rearrangement links TRBV25-1 to TRBJ2-1; 9 bases align to TRBD2. The CDR3 is 15 amino acids. The germline V gene has CDR1 MGHDK and CDR2 SYGVNS. The CDR3 loop reads CASAPVGLAAAAVVF. The CDR3 bases are TGTGCCAGCGCCCCCGTGGGACTAGCCGCTGCGGCGGTAGTCTTC.

The J gene is TRBJ1-1, the V gene TRBV7-8; D is uncertain. V lost 5 bases, J lost 2 bases, and 9 bases lay in between. The germline gives CDR1 SGHVS, CDR2 FQNEAQ. The CDR3 loop spans 13 amino acids. CDR3 nucleotides: TGTGCCAGCAGCCCCGGGATAAACACTGAAGCTTTCTTT. Translation gives CASSPGINTEAFF.

The sample holds a few counts of this clonotype. The chain couples TRBV29-1 to TRBJ2-7; 9 bases align to TRBD1. Germline V gene lookup returns CDR1 SQVTM and CDR2 ANQGSEA. V gave up 6 bases and J gave up 7 bases; unmatched junction bases: 10. This CDR3 is 13 amino acids long. The CDR3 nucleotides read TGCAGCGTGATCGGGACAGGGTTTAGTGAGCAGTACTTC. Protein product: CSVIGTGFSEQYF.

This clonotype was seen a handful of times. This chain connects TRBV20-1 to TRBJ1-1; D is undetermined. CDR3 length: 19 residues. Germline CDR1 reads DFQATT; CDR2 reads SNEGSKA (reference sequence). The CDR3 DNA reads as TGCAGCATCCCTGTTTTTGTATCCGTCCTACCGGAGGTGAACACTGAAGCTTTCTTT. This encodes CSIPVFVSVLPEVNTEAFF.

This chain joins TRBV2 and TRBJ2-1, with 11 bases aligning to TRBD2. Germline CDR1 reads SNHLY; CDR2 reads FYNNEI. The CDR3 runs 15 residues. With V trimmed by 9 bases and J by 4 bases, 8 bases remained unmatched. CDR3 bases: TGTGCCAGGGAGCTAGCGGGGGGACTATACAATGAGCAGTTCTTC. It specifies CARELAGGLYNEQFF.